A selection of T cell receptor beta chains follows, all from one sample in a study of cytotoxic CD8 clonotypes in ibrutinib-treated CLL. The data were produced by immunoSEQ multiplex PCR, yet TCRdb's version contains in-frame clones alone and is incomplete. This sample has 250,000 to 350,000 clones, with roughly three quarters found just once. This specimen was PBMCs, taken at disease progression, from a patient treated with ibrutinib. The receptors originated from a human donor with chronic lymphocytic leukemia. Each CDR3 is given without its conserved first and last residue. Fields, in order: V gene, J gene, CDR3 protein.

>TRBV10-3|TRBJ1-5
AISPGTLYSNQPQH
>TRBV29-1|TRBJ2-5
SVVPGGRGKETQY
>TRBV18|TRBJ2-7
ASSPRTVFGSYEQY
>TRBV29-1|TRBJ2-7
SVGVEYPYEQY
>TRBV4-3|TRBJ1-4
ASSQVLLRGEFEKLF
>TRBV5-4|TRBJ1-2
ASSPRTGYGYT
>TRBV27|TRBJ2-2
ASRYFREDTGELF
>TRBV4-1|TRBJ2-1
ASSQALDLSTYNEQF
>TRBV6-5|TRBJ2-5
ASSYEGLGQRETQY
>TRBV9|TRBJ2-7
ASSVVNEQY
>TRBV7-9|TRBJ2-7
ASSPGRFGDVHEQY
>TRBV28|TRBJ1-2
ASSLQGAGLGYT
>TRBV7-8|TRBJ2-7
ATTLTSGGVYEQY
>TRBV12-5|TRBJ2-1
ASGFQGATSEQF
>TRBV6-5|TRBJ1-5
ASRGTRRSNQPQH
>TRBV6-6|TRBJ1-1
ASRPGGEVTEAF
>TRBV11-2|TRBJ2-7
ASGRGRSYEQY